The rows below give T cell receptor beta chains drawn from one sample of a study of PD-1 blockade in classical Hodgkin lymphoma. TCRdb's copy holds only in-frame clones and misses some; the assay was immunoSEQ multiplex PCR. The data hold some 96,000 clones, with approximately 94% observed a single time. Sequencing was performed on peripheral blood mononuclear cells (PBMCs), taken before the fourth cycle of nivolumab. The receptors come from a human donor with classical Hodgkin lymphoma. CDR3s include the opening cysteine and the closing phenylalanine or tryptophan. A D gene is named only where the DNA matches it firmly. The size of a clone is reported for some rows only, either as once, few or many, or as a class for expanded clones.

NA,TRBV10-2,few,TRBJ1-2,CASSERSFGYTF,TGCGCCAGCAGTGAGAGGTCCTTCGGCTACACCTTC
NA,TRBV2,NA,TRBJ2-7,CAHGRGGIYEQYF,TGTGCCCACGGAAGGGGTGGGATATACGAGCAGTACTTC
NA,TRBV5-1,NA,TRBJ2-4,CASSFFSGEAKNIQYF,TGCGCCAGCAGCTTCTTTTCGGGGGAAGCCAAAAACATTCAGTACTTC
NA,TRBV21-1,once,TRBJ2-1,CASTKEPSGRPPPYNEQFF,TGTGCCAGCACAAAGGAACCTAGCGGGAGGCCCCCTCCCTACAATGAGCAGTTCTTC
NA,TRBV7-6,NA,TRBJ2-7,CASSPVPRGEQYF,TGTGCCAGCAGCCCCGTACCGAGAGGCGAGCAGTACTTC
TRBD2,TRBV29-1,NA,TRBJ2-1,CSVEASGTYNEQFF,TGCAGCGTCGAAGCAAGCGGGACCTACAATGAGCAGTTCTTC
NA,TRBV4-1,NA,TRBJ1-1,CASSQDMLRASEAFF,TGCGCCAGCAGCCAAGATATGTTGCGGGCATCTGAAGCTTTCTTT
TRBD1,TRBV29-1,NA,TRBJ2-6,CSVEFSSGTGYVGGANVLTF,TGCAGCGTTGAGTTTAGTTCCGGGACAGGGTATGTCGGTGGGGCCAACGTCCTGACTTTC
NA,TRBV20-1,NA,TRBJ1-2,CSAGRTDGYTF,TGCAGTGCTGGCAGGACGGATGGCTACACCTTC
NA,TRBV5-4,NA,TRBJ2-1,CASSLNSNVGQFF,TGTGCCAGCAGCTTGAACTCCAATGTAGGGCAGTTCTTC
TRBD1,TRBV5-8,NA,TRBJ1-5,CASSFMHRGIQPQHF,TGTGCCAGCAGCTTTATGCACAGGGGCATACAGCCCCAGCATTTT
NA,TRBV10-2,NA,TRBJ1-1,CASRGATEAFF,TGCGCCAGCAGAGGGGCCACTGAAGCTTTCTTT
NA,TRBV19,NA,TRBJ2-6,CASSIWVSSGANVLTF,TGTGCCAGTAGTATCTGGGTTTCCTCTGGGGCCAACGTCCTGACTTTC
NA,TRBV19,NA,TRBJ1-2,CASSLGEGYGYTF,TGTGCCAGTAGTTTGGGGGAAGGCTATGGCTACACCTTC
NA,TRBV4-1,NA,TRBJ1-4,CASSTENEKLFF,TGCGCCAGCAGTACTGAGAATGAAAAACTGTTTTTT